This TCR beta chain was profiled in a study of blood T cells in healthy people across ages (dated by TCRdb to the mid-2010s). In the study overall: Template switching captured roughly one uniquely barcoded TCR beta cDNA molecule per two T cells in model experiments. Two additional independent replicas of 1 million unique cDNA reads from the same blood draw were analyzed for two donors (one aged 18 to 30 and one aged 80 or older). Donors were grouped into four age groups: young (average roughly 15 years), middle-aged (over 35), aged (roughly 62) and long-lived (around 80). Age-related changes in TCR beta repertoire diversity were measured in the study by deep sequencing normalized with unique cDNA molecular identifiers. Donors of different ages were randomly distributed across sequencing lanes to avoid experimental bias.

Libraries came from 5' RACE. Sequenced using an Illumina HiSeq 2500. A second PCR of about 6 to 12 cycles was performed with a sample-barcoded 5' primer and a J-beta primer mix. A template-switch 5' adaptor carrying 12 random nucleotides introduced a unique molecular identifier onto each TCR beta cDNA molecule. Each sample yielded at least 3 million CDR3-containing paired-end reads. First-strand cDNA was synthesized from all RNA with the Mint cDNA synthesis kit, primed by a TRBC-specific oligonucleotide. Following uracil-DNA glycosylase treatment, a first 18-cycle PCR with universal primers M1SS and BC2_uni_R was performed on all cDNA. Processing in the source paper ran as follows. Normalization of each sample was performed by random selection of 1 million high-quality reads, each carrying a distinct molecular identifier. Reads with shared molecular identifiers were discarded instead of being binned into consensus sequences. MiTCR, run with a Q25 quality threshold and the strictest error-elimination algorithm, handled CDR3 identification, clonotype clustering and error correction. A nonparametric unseen species model with Euler transformation was used to estimate lower-bound total TCR beta diversity. TCRdb handled the public reads itself, with Q25 trimming in fastp and clone calling in MiXCR, and kept productive beta chains. When rows share a CDR3 protein, they turn into one entry using the most common DNA and genes. The V and J calls reflect TCRdb's pipeline rather than the authors' work. The sample yields over a million distinct CDR3 sequences; 35% to 55% were counted once. The top ten hold approximately 17% of the sample.

The CDR3, from cysteine to phenylalanine, totals 17 residues. The only DNA kept is the CDR3, 51 bases in frame from the first base. Reading the germline V gene gives CDR1 SGHVS and CDR2 FNYEAQ. The sample holds a few counts of this clonotype. What antigen it recognizes has not been identified. Per-nucleotide qualities are absent, and no much larger clonotype sits a single base away. Points the paper makes about the study in general: Compared with the aged group, the long-lived group had more naive CD4+ T cells, fewer expanded clones and increased TCR diversity, a pattern suggesting age selection. Because the CMV infection status of the donors was unknown, age-related changes in expanded clonotypes may potentially have been confounded. The percentage of naive T cells measured by flow cytometry correlated strongly with observed TCR beta diversity. Estimates of total diversity from one million sequenced T cells were regarded as lower bounds and underestimates. Since profiling was done on bulk unsorted PBMCs, naive and antigen-experienced compartments could not be conclusively compared. Observed TCR beta diversity per million T cells fell roughly linearly with age, and a significant reduction was already apparent by age about 43.

The 39 donors, aged 6 to 90 years, were systemically healthy Caucasian individuals from Russia. Each donor gave ten milliliters of peripheral blood, collected into EDTA-treated Vacutainer tubes. Ficoll-Paque density-gradient centrifugation was used to isolate PBMCs, with at least 7 million per sample. Total RNA, at least 5 micrograms per sample, was extracted from PBMCs with Trizol reagent. Naive CD45RAhigh/CD27high T cell percentages were measured by flow cytometry on a PBMC aliquot from every donor. The clonotype comes from a woman aged 60-75 years in good health. The sequencing sample was made of blood. This receptor chain uses TRBV7-6 and TRBJ2-5; the D gene is possibly TRBD1, with 6 bases matching. Matching the DNA end better, TRBJ2-7 makes the J call doubtful. The sequenced DNA is TGTGCCAGCAGCTTAATTTTTTCGGGGTTACAGGGTAACGAGCAGTACTTC. Translation gives CASSLIFSGLQGNEQYF.